This passage covers 8 T cell receptor beta chains from one sample sequenced in a study of T cells after yellow fever vaccination. TCRdb reprocessed the 5' RACE reads via MiXCR and lists one record per CDR3 protein. In the table there are about 210,000 distinct CDR3 sequences, 2.5% to 3.5% of which are singletons. This specimen was CD4+ T cells sorted from PBMCs, taken 10 days after the yellow fever booster vaccination. The receptors come from a man younger than 35 who received the YFV17D yellow fever vaccine.

This clonotype has ten or more counts. This chain uses TRBV10-2 with TRBJ2-7; 10 bases map to TRBD1. V shed 7 bases, J shed 3 bases, and the junction held 3 bases outside the gene matches. The CDR3 contains 13 residues. From germline, CDR1 is WSHSY and CDR2 SAAADI. The CDR3 DNA is TGCGCCAGCAAGAGGACAGGGGGCTACGAGCAGTACTTC. Amino acid sequence: CASKRTGGYEQYF.

The chain joins TRBV9 to TRBJ2-1; no definite D call. Between the trimmed V and J ends, which lost 1 base and 0 bases, there was a span of 8 bases. There are 15 residues in the CDR3. The germline CDR1 and CDR2 sequences are SGDLS and YYNGEE. The CDR3 nucleotides read TGTGCCAGCAGCGTAAGACCGGTCTCCTACAATGAGCAGTTCTTC. It encodes CASSVRPVSYNEQFF. The full variable domain, in which reference TRBV9 and TRBJ2-1 provide the parts outside the CDR3, is DSGVTQTPKHLITATGQRVTLRCSPRSGDLSVYWYQQSLDQGLQFLIQYYNGEERAKGNILERFSAQQFPDLHSELNLSSLELGDSALYFCASSVRPVSYNEQFFGPGTRLTVL.

This clonotype was observed a few times. The J gene is TRBJ2-3, the V gene TRBV9; TRBD1 matches at 7 bases. The V and J ends lost 4 bases and 6 bases, in that order; junction bases with no gene match: 11. Germline-derived CDR1 and CDR2 are SGDLS and YYNGEE. CDR3 length equals 15 residues. The CDR3 nucleotides read TGTGCCAGCAGCCCTCGTCATCAGACAGGGGATACGCAGTATTTT. This encodes CASSPRHQTGDTQYF.

The chain has TRBV5-1 and TRBJ2-1, with a tentative D call TRBD2 (7 bases). The V and J ends lost 4 bases and 7 bases respectively, with 15 bases between them. This CDR3 region has 14 residues. The germline CDR1 and CDR2 sequences are SGHRS and YFSETQ. CDR3 sequence (DNA): TGCGCCAGCAGCGGGGGGGGGCTGTCGAATGAGCAGTTCTTC. This encodes CASSGGGLSNEQFF.

This clonotype was detected ten times or more. The V gene is TRBV20-1, the J gene TRBJ1-1; D not resolved. V was trimmed by 5 bases and J by 3 bases, leaving 10 bases between them. Looked up from germline, CDR1 is DFQATT and CDR2 is SNEGSKA (reference sequence). The CDR3 is 12 residues long. DNA of the CDR3: TGCAGTGCTGTACGGGATCACACTGAAGCTTTCTTT. Translated, it gives CSAVRDHTEAFF.

This chain uses TRBV4-2 with TRBJ2-3; the match to TRBD2 covers 10 bases. V was clipped by 0 bases and J by 0 bases; unmatched bases: 6. The germline CDR1 and CDR2 sequences are LGHNA and YNFKEQ. This CDR3 is built from 18 residues. This CDR3 is CASSQDRTSGASTDTQYF. CDR3 DNA sequence: TGTGCCAGCAGCCAAGACCGCACTAGCGGGGCTAGCACAGATACGCAGTATTTT.

This clonotype showed up many times. The chain links TRBV29-1 to TRBJ1-2; 10 nucleotides align to TRBD1. The CDR3 totals 13 residues. After removal of 6 bases from V and 4 bases from J, the junction contained 5 bases not matched to a gene. Germline V gene lookup returns CDR1 SQVTM and CDR2 ANQGSEA. In nucleotides, the CDR3 is TGCAGCGTAGCCTGGACAGGGGGCTATGGCTACACCTTC. Translating gives CSVAWTGGYGYTF.

V usage is TRBV3-1 and J usage is TRBJ1-1; 7 positions agree with TRBD1. Germline CDR1 LGHDT, CDR2 YNNKEL (reference sequence). The CDR3 sequence is 13 residues long. V shed 1 base and J 8 bases; nucleotides not matched to a gene: 4. This CDR3 is CASSQGTGLEAFF. CDR3 DNA: TGTGCCAGCAGCCAAGGGACAGGCCTCGAAGCTTTCTTT.